The rows below give T cell receptor beta chains drawn from one sample of a study of response to subunit inactivated influenza vaccine. TCRdb reprocessed the RT-PCR reads with MiXCR, giving one entry per CDR3 protein. The table has more than 450,000 distinct CDR3 sequences, 11% seen once. Separately, the same data were catalogued under a study of T cells expressing NK-cell markers.

The specimen was PBMCs from blood, collected on the day of vaccination. The source of these receptors is a man over 45 who received an inactivated influenza vaccine. The CDR3 runs from the conserved cysteine through the conserved F or W. Fields, in order: CDR3 DNA, CDR3 protein, D gene, J gene, V gene, clone size, CDR3 length. D genes are given only for firm matches. The size field is filled for only some rows; it gives once, few, many or a size class.

TGCGCCAGCCTACCGACTAGCGGTTCCTACGAGCAGTACTTC CASLPTSGSYEQYF TRBD2 TRBJ2-7 TRBV10-2 many 14
TGTGCCATCAGTCCCGGGAGAGACTACGAGCAGTACTTC CAISPGRDYEQYF . TRBJ2-7 TRBV10-3 . 13
TGTGCCAAGTCAAAGGGGATGGACACTGAAGCTTTCTTT CAKSKGMDTEAFF . TRBJ1-1 TRBV2 . 13
TGTGCCACCAGCAGAGTCCGAGGACAGGGCCAAGAAAAACTGTTTTTT CATSRVRGQGQEKLFF TRBD1 TRBJ1-4 TRBV15 few 16
TGTGCCAGCAGTTACTCGTCAGCAGGGCCCGAGCAGTACTTC CASSYSSAGPEQYF . TRBJ2-7 TRBV6-5 few 14
TGTGCCACCGGGGCGGGGGGGATCACAGATACGCAGTATTTT CATGAGGITDTQYF TRBD2 TRBJ2-3 TRBV15 . 14
TGCGCCAGCAGCTTGGAGGTTGAGTCAACTAATGAAAAACTGTTTTTT CASSLEVESTNEKLFF . TRBJ1-4 TRBV5-1 . 16
TGCAGTGCTAGAAGTCCTGGAACCGGGACAGGGCTAGAGTATTTT CSARSPGTGTGLEYF TRBD1 TRBJ2-3 TRBV20-1 many 15
TGTGCCAGCAGCTTAAACGGGGGGCCGCCCCAGCATTTT CASSLNGGPPQHF . TRBJ1-5 TRBV7-2 few 13
TGTGCCAGCAGGGGGTTTGGGGAAACTAGAACAGATACGCAGTATTTT CASRGFGETRTDTQYF . TRBJ2-3 TRBV7-2 few 16
TGTGCCAGCAACCTCAGGGGGCGAGGGACTGAAGCTTTCTTT CASNLRGRGTEAFF TRBD1 TRBJ1-1 TRBV12-3/TRBV12-4 . 14
TGTGCCAGCTCACCCCCACGGGCTAGCGGGGTGAGCTCCTACAATGAGCAGTTCTTC CASSPPRASGVSSYNEQFF TRBD2 TRBJ2-1 TRBV18 few 19
TGTGCCAGCAGCTCTCAGGATGGCTACACCTTC CASSSQDGYTF . TRBJ1-2 TRBV5-6 few 11
TGTGCCAGCATGGGGGGACAGGGCTATAATTCACCCCTCCACTTT CASMGGQGYNSPLHF TRBD1 TRBJ1-6 TRBV6-1 . 15
TGCGCCAGCAGCTCAGATATCTACGAGCAGTACTTC CASSSDIYEQYF . TRBJ2-7 TRBV5-1 . 12
TGTGCCAGCAGCCAGTGGGGGACTAGCGGGGGAAGGACCCAGTACTTC CASSQWGTSGGRTQYF TRBD2 TRBJ2-5 TRBV13 few 16
TGCGCCAGCAGCTTGGGACCGATGAACACTGAAGCTTTCTTT CASSLGPMNTEAFF . TRBJ1-1 TRBV5-1 many 14
TGTGCCATCAGTGCGGGCCCCGACGGTGGCGATACGCAGTATTTT CAISAGPDGGDTQYF . TRBJ2-3 TRBV10-3 . 15
TGCAGTGCTATTAAACAGGGGGCTCGGGGTGGCTACACCTTC CSAIKQGARGGYTF TRBD1 TRBJ1-2 TRBV20-1 . 14
TGTGCCTTCTGTTTATGGAGGGTTTTCTCGGGCTCTGGGGCCAACGTCCTGACTTTC CAFCLWRVFSGSGANVLTF . TRBJ2-6 TRBV3-1 . 19
TGTGCCAGCAGCCCCCGATGGACAGGGCTTCCCTCTGGGGCCAACGTCCTGACTTTC CASSPRWTGLPSGANVLTF TRBD1 TRBJ2-6 TRBV7-6 . 19
TGTGCCAGCAGCTACCTGACAGGGGTAGGGACAAACATTCAGTACTTC CASSYLTGVGTNIQYF TRBD1 TRBJ2-4 TRBV11-2 few 16
TGTGCCAGCAGCCCGGGACAGGGGGTCCATACGCAGTATTTT CASSPGQGVHTQYF TRBD1 TRBJ2-3 TRBV12-3/TRBV12-4 many 14
TGTGCCAGCAGCTCGACAGGGGAGAGAGAGACCCAGTACTTC CASSSTGERETQYF TRBD1 TRBJ2-5 TRBV28 few 14
TGTGCCAGCAGTGAATGGGGGTTCTCAGGGGGCCACTACGAGCAGTACTTC CASSEWGFSGGHYEQYF TRBD1 TRBJ2-7 TRBV25-1 few 17
TGTGCCAGCACCGCCGGGGGCTATGGCTACACCTTC CASTAGGYGYTF . TRBJ1-2 TRBV7-9 few 12
TGTGCCAGCAGTGTAACAGGGACGGGACTAGCGGGGACGGTACTCAATGAGCAGTTCTTC CASSVTGTGLAGTVLNEQFF TRBD2 TRBJ2-1 TRBV28 . 20
TGCGCCAGCAGTGAGACAGGGGCAGCCACTGAAGCTTTCTTT CASSETGAATEAFF TRBD1 TRBJ1-1 TRBV10-2 few 14
TGTGCCAGCAGCTTAGCCTCGGGTACGCAGTATTTT CASSLASGTQYF . TRBJ2-3 TRBV7-8 many 12
TGTGCCAGCAGTGCCTCGACTAGCGGGAGCACCGGGGAGCTGTTTTTT CASSASTSGSTGELFF TRBD2 TRBJ2-2 TRBV12-3/TRBV12-4 . 16
TGTGCCAGCAGCTCCGACAGTGGGGAACACTTC CASSSDSGEHF . TRBJ2-7 TRBV7-9 . 11
TGCGCCAGCAGCTTGTTCCCGCCCACAGATACGCAGTATTTT CASSLFPPTDTQYF . TRBJ2-3 TRBV5-1 few 14
TGTGCCAGTAGTACTCCTAGGACAGGGGCCAACGTCCTGACTTTC CASSTPRTGANVLTF . TRBJ2-6 TRBV19 . 15
TGTGCCAGCAGCCGAGGGGACAGTCTGACAGATACGCAGTATTTT CASSRGDSLTDTQYF TRBD1 TRBJ2-3 TRBV11-2 few 15
TGTGCCAGCAGCTTAGCTGCCTTAACAGGTGGCGGTGACATTCAGTACTTC CASSLAALTGGGDIQYF . TRBJ2-4 TRBV7-2 . 17
TGCAGTGCTAGAGATCGTAATAGCGGGGGAAGACCCTACCACGAGCAGTACTTC CSARDRNSGGRPYHEQYF TRBD2 TRBJ2-7 TRBV20-1 few 18
TGTGCCAGCAACCCGACCGGGTCCTACGAGCAGTACTTC CASNPTGSYEQYF . TRBJ2-7 TRBV5-4 few 13
TGTGCCAGCAGCCCTTCTAGCGGGGGGTTCACAGATACGCAGTATTTT CASSPSSGGFTDTQYF TRBD2 TRBJ2-3 TRBV3-1 . 16
TGTGCCAGCAGCCCCCTGCAGGGGGCGAAGGTCTACGAGCAGTACTTC CASSPLQGAKVYEQYF TRBD1 TRBJ2-7 TRBV7-2 few 16
TGCGCCAGCAGCCCGGACGGCGAAGCTGAAGCTTTCTTT CASSPDGEAEAFF . TRBJ1-1 TRBV5-1 . 13
TGTGCCAGCAGGGGGTCCCAGGCCACTGAAGCTTTCTTT CASRGSQATEAFF . TRBJ1-1 TRBV7-9 . 13
TGCGCCAGCAGCTTGGAGGAGGGGGCGACGGCTTTCTTT CASSLEEGATAFF TRBD1 TRBJ1-1 TRBV5-1 . 13
TGTGCCAGCAGTTTGAGACCTGACACCGGGGAGCTGTTTTTT CASSLRPDTGELFF . TRBJ2-2 TRBV27 few 14
TGTGCCAGCAGTTACGGCGGGGATAGGTCGGAAAAACTGTTTTTT CASSYGGDRSEKLFF . TRBJ1-4 TRBV6-5 many 15
TGTGCCAGCAGTTTATCCCCGGGGACTAGCGGGAGGGCCCGTTTTTACGAGCAGTACTTC CASSLSPGTSGRARFYEQYF TRBD2 TRBJ2-7 TRBV28 few 20
TGTGCCAGCAGCTCAGCACCTCTGGGCCGAGAGACCCAGTACTTC CASSSAPLGRETQYF . TRBJ2-5 TRBV7-9 . 15
TGTGCCATCAGCAAGATGGACATTCCCAACGAGCAGTACTTC CAISKMDIPNEQYF . TRBJ2-7 TRBV10-3 . 14
TGTGCCAGCTCACCTAGGGACAAGCGCACTGAAGCTTTCTTT CASSPRDKRTEAFF . TRBJ1-1 TRBV18 . 14
TGTGCCAGCAGCGTAGCTAGCGGGGGGGCGGATACGCAGTATTTT CASSVASGGADTQYF TRBD2 TRBJ2-3 TRBV9 few 15
TGTGCCATCAGTGACGACACCCTAGTCCAAGAGACCCAGTACTTC CAISDDTLVQETQYF . TRBJ2-5 TRBV10-3 . 15
TGTGCCAGCAGCCATGTCCCCAGCGGGAATTACAATGAGCAGTTCTTC CASSHVPSGNYNEQFF TRBD2 TRBJ2-1 TRBV14 few 16
TGTGCCAGCAGAAAGACTAGCGGCACAGATACGCAGTATTTT CASRKTSGTDTQYF TRBD2 TRBJ2-3 TRBV11-1 few 14
TGCAGTGCTAGAGACCTACTAGCGGGAGTCCGTTTCCGCGAGCAGTACTTC CSARDLLAGVRFREQYF TRBD2 TRBJ2-7 TRBV20-1 . 17
TGTGCCATCAGGGAGCCGGGCCTACTTTCGAACACCGGGGAGCTGTTTTTT CAIREPGLLSNTGELFF . TRBJ2-2 TRBV10-3 . 17
TGCGCCAGCAGCTTGGCCGTCGCGGAGACAGATACGCAGTATTTT CASSLAVAETDTQYF . TRBJ2-3 TRBV5-1 . 15
TGTGCCAGCAGGTTTCGAGGGAAACCTATGAACACTGAAGCTTTCTTT CASRFRGKPMNTEAFF . TRBJ1-1 TRBV28 . 16
TGTGCCAGCAAGACAGGGACGACCTACGAGCAGTACTTC CASKTGTTYEQYF TRBD1 TRBJ2-7 TRBV12-3/TRBV12-4 few 13
TGCGCCAGCAGCCCCACGGACAGGACTTACGAGCAGTACTTC CASSPTDRTYEQYF TRBD1 TRBJ2-7 TRBV5-1 few 14
TGTGCCAGCAGTCCCCTTTCATATATCACCGGGGAGCTGTTTTTT CASSPLSYITGELFF . TRBJ2-2 TRBV28 many 15